This TCR beta chain stems from a study of technical replicates of blood from a few donors. Only in-frame clones appear in the TCRdb table, and some are missing; sequencing was by immunoSEQ multiplex PCR. Among 68,000 or so clones listed, under 98% were seen once. The CDR3 totals 14 residues. V shed 5 bases and J shed 7 bases, with 21 bases lying between them. Germline-derived CDR1 and CDR2 are GTSNPN and SVGIG (reference sequence). The source of this sequence is a human donor in good health. The V gene is TRBV30, the J gene TRBJ2-7, with D possibly matching TRBD2 (5 bases). Sample: T cells isolated from PBMCs. In nucleotides, the CDR3 is TGTGCCTGGTCGCTCGGCCACGCGACGGGGGAGCAGTACTTC. It specifies CAWSLGHATGEQYF.